This T cell receptor (beta chain) appears in the sequencing data of a study of spatial heterogeneity in lung cancer. CDR3 length: 12 residues. V shed 1 base and J shed 3 bases, with 7 bases lying between them. Germline-derived CDR1 and CDR2 are SQVTM and ANQGSEA. One entry per CDR3 protein results from TCRdb running MiXCR on the 5' RACE reads. The data contain about 1,100 distinct CDR3 sequences, roughly 46% of them singletons. Specified time point: sample taken at primary tumor resection. The input material, whole RNA from tumor, nontumor lung or frozen PBMC, was sequenced unsorted. More than 70 TRACERx patients with early, untreated non-small cell lung cancer donated samples. For this clonotype: Since the library was made to target alpha chains, this beta chain is a stray read and its abundance is not meaningful.

The TCR was taken from a male donor with early-stage non-small cell lung cancer. The material sequenced was PBMCs, taken at surgery. The chain couples TRBV29-1 to TRBJ2-7; perhaps TRBD1 as D (6 bases). The CDR3 here is CSVEGTDYEQYF. The DNA for the CDR3 is TGCAGCGTTGAAGGGACAGACTACGAGCAGTACTTC.